Listed here are 21 T cell receptor beta chains from one sample, sequenced in a study of shared clonotypes between healthy human individuals. Some clones are missing from TCRdb's copy, which holds only in-frame ones; the method was immunoSEQ multiplex PCR. The sample holds 980,000 or so clones; less than 85% are singletons and the top ten take roughly 1.5%. The sample consisted of memory CD4+ T cells sorted from blood. Documented subset: CD45RA-negative fraction. The receptors were sampled from a young man in good health.

This clone appeared a few times. The rearrangement joins TRBV19 to TRBJ1-6; D possibly corresponds to TRBD1 (5 bases). The V end was cut by 5 bases, the J end by 6 bases, with 14 bases between. The CDR3 runs 15 residues. Germline assignment: CDR1 LNHDA and CDR2 SQIVND (reference sequence). The CDR3 is CASSYAGTANSPLHF. Written as DNA, the CDR3 is TGTGCCAGTAGTTACGCCGGGACGGCTAATTCACCCCTCCACTTT.

There are a few counts of this clone. The rearrangement joins TRBV29-1 to TRBJ1-2, with D possibly matching TRBD1 (6 bases). The CDR3 extends over 14 amino acids. The V and J ends lost 5 bases and 2 bases respectively, with 15 bases between them. The germline CDR1 and CDR2 sequences are SQVTM and ANQGSEA. This CDR3 reads CSVRRDTGNYGYTF. The DNA for the CDR3 is TGCAGCGTTCGGAGGGACACTGGGAACTATGGCTACACCTTC.

This clone has more than one count but fewer than ten. V is TRBV7-8 and J is TRBJ1-2, with D unclear. V lost 5 bases, J lost 2 bases, and 9 bases lay in between. CDR1 SGHVS and CDR2 FQNEAQ come from the germline V gene. CDR3 length equals 13 residues. The CDR3 region has the DNA TGTGCCAGCAGCAATACAGAGAACTATGGCTACACCTTC. Translation gives CASSNTENYGYTF.

The chain carries TRBV6-6 and TRBJ1-1, with no clear D. CDR3 length equals 14 residues. V lost 7 bases to trimming and J lost 1 base, with 13 bases between them. Germline lookup yields CDR1 MNHNY and CDR2 SVGAGI (reference sequence). This CDR3 is CASIAGPWNTEAFF. CDR3 nucleotides: TGTGCCAGCATAGCAGGACCTTGGAACACTGAAGCTTTCTTT.

The chain has TRBV7-9 and TRBJ2-1; TRBD2 agrees at 8 bases. V was clipped by 5 bases and J by 10 bases; unmatched bases: 13. CDR1 is SEHNR and CDR2 is FQNEAQ in the germline V gene (reference sequence). The CDR3 is 15 residues long. The CDR3 DNA reads TGTGCCAGCAGCACAGCCCACTTAGCGGGACCCGAGCAGTTCTTC. Amino acids: CASSTAHLAGPEQFF.

This clone was counted only a few times. Other DNA sequences within the sample encode an identical CDR3. The chain combines TRBV27 with TRBJ1-1; D is unresolved. CDR1 and CDR2 (germline): MNHEY, SMNVEV (reference sequence). The V end was cut by 1 base, the J end by 7 bases, with 4 bases between. This CDR3 is built from 11 residues. The CDR3 sequence: CASSLYGEAFF. CDR3 coding DNA: TGTGCCAGCAGTTTATATGGTGAAGCTTTCTTT.

This clone was observed a handful of times. The chain carries TRBV7-2 and TRBJ2-4; D is uncertain. The length of the CDR3 is 12 residues. Per the germline V gene, CDR1 is SGHTA and CDR2 is FQGNSA. The germline V and J ends were trimmed by 3 bases and 1 base, with 1 base remaining between them. Written as DNA, the CDR3 is TGTGCCAGCAGCTTTGCCAAAAACATTCAGTACTTC. It codes for CASSFAKNIQYF.

This clone showed up just a few times. The V call is TRBV9, the J call TRBJ2-2, with TRBD2 identical over 11 bases. The CDR3 has 17 amino acids. The J segment lost 4 bases and the V segment lost 3 bases, leaving 8 bases of the junction unmatched. Per germline, CDR1 SGDLS and CDR2 YYNGEE. This chain's CDR3 is CASSASLAGGGTGELFF. In nucleotides, the CDR3 is TGTGCCAGCAGCGCCTCCCTAGCGGGGGGTGGCACCGGGGAGCTGTTTTTT.

The chain combines TRBV5-1 with TRBJ2-5; TRBD2 matches 10 bases. Trimming at V came to 4 bases and at J to 5 bases, leaving 11 bases not matched to a gene. Germline V gene sequence: CDR1 SGHRS, CDR2 YFSETQ. The CDR3 totals 16 residues. The CDR3 loop is CASSRTLAGVRETQYF. CDR3 DNA sequence: TGCGCCAGCAGCCGAACTCTAGCGGGGGTCCGGGAGACCCAGTACTTC.

This clone was seen more than once but under ten times. A much larger clonotype is one base distant, so this may be a read error. The sample holds other DNA sequences that translate to the same CDR3. The chain uses TRBV18 and TRBJ1-5, with 9 bases fitting TRBD1. Trimming took 6 bases from V and 2 from J; bases not matched to a gene: 5. The length of the CDR3 is 15 residues. The V gene's germline CDR1 is KGHSH and CDR2 LQKENI. This chain's CDR3 is CASSPDRGGNQPQHF. CDR3 bases: TGTGCCAGCTCCCCGGACAGGGGAGGCAATCAGCCCCAGCATTTT.

V is TRBV11-2 and J is TRBJ2-3; D not certain. V gave up 2 bases and J gave up 2 bases, with 11 bases separating them. Germline CDR1 and CDR2: SGHAT and FQNNGV. The CDR3 sequence is 15 residues long. This CDR3 reads CASSLNGVLTDTQYF. The CDR3 coding sequence is TGTGCCAGCAGCTTAAATGGGGTCCTCACAGATACGCAGTATTTT.

The gene calls are TRBV10-2 and TRBJ2-3, with TRBD2 matching 8 bases. CDR3 length: 14 amino acids. CDR1 and CDR2 (germline): WSHSY, SAAADI. Germline trimming cut 3 bases from V and 1 base from J; bases unmatched to any gene: 0. For the CDR3, the DNA is TGCGCCAGCAGTGAACTAGCGGGCACAGATACGCAGTATTTT. Translating gives CASSELAGTDTQYF.

The chain combines TRBV30 with TRBJ1-2; D perhaps matches TRBD1 (6 bases). The CDR3 consists of 13 residues. V lost 5 bases and J lost 2, with 12 bases in between. Germline assignment: CDR1 GTSNPN and CDR2 SVGIG (reference sequence). The CDR3 DNA is TGTGCCTGGGCTCGGGACAAAAACTATGGCTACACCTTC. It encodes CAWARDKNYGYTF.

This clone was observed a single time. The chain links TRBV7-2 to TRBJ2-5; D uncertain. The CDR3 has 13 residues. Germline assignment: CDR1 SGHTA and CDR2 FQGNSA. The V and J ends lost 2 bases and 1 base respectively, with 5 bases between them. The CDR3 loop reads CASSLNFQETQYF. DNA of the CDR3: TGTGCCAGCAGCTTAAACTTCCAAGAGACCCAGTACTTC. The full variable domain, completed using reference TRBV7-2 and TRBJ2-5, is GAGVSQSPSNKVTEKGKDVELRCDPISGHTALYWYRQSLGQGLEFLIYFQGNSAPDKSGLPSDRFSAERTGGSVSTLTIQRTQQEDSAVYLCASSLNFQETQYFGPGTRLLVL.

This rearrangement joins TRBV6-5 to TRBJ2-6; D remains ambiguous. V lost 7 bases to trimming and J lost 2 bases, with 12 bases between them. The CDR3 runs to 15 residues. Per the germline V gene, CDR1 is MNHEY and CDR2 is SVGAGI. CDR3 DNA sequence: TGTGCCAGCACAGGCCCCCTTCCTGGGGCCAACGTCCTGACTTTC. This codes for CASTGPLPGANVLTF.

The rearrangement uses TRBV5-1 and TRBJ1-3, with D maybe TRBD1 (5 bases). This CDR3 is 11 amino acids long. Germline lookup yields CDR1 SGHRS and CDR2 YFSETQ. Trimming shortened V by 4 bases and J by 9 bases, and 8 bases separated the two germline ends. The CDR3 DNA follows: TGCGCCAGCAGCCCCGGGGGCACCATATATTTT. The encoded protein is CASSPGGTIYF.

This chain joins TRBV15 and TRBJ2-3, with D possibly TRBD2 on 6 matching bases. The V gene lost 1 base and the J gene lost 4 bases, with 12 bases spanning the gap. The CDR3 has 15 residues. Germline-derived CDR1 and CDR2 are LNHNV and YYDKDF (reference sequence). This chain's CDR3 is CATSRVGGTPDTQYF. The CDR3 nucleotides are TGTGCCACCAGCAGAGTCGGGGGTACCCCAGATACGCAGTATTTT.

This clone was seen a single time. This chain uses TRBV11-3 with TRBJ2-3; 14 bases match TRBD2. The CDR3 contains 15 residues. V trimming: 5 bases; J trimming: 7 bases; junction bases outside the gene matches: 5. Germline CDR1 SGHNT, CDR2 YENEEA. The CDR3 protein is CASSPTSGGANTQYF. The CDR3, as DNA: TGTGCCAGCAGCCCGACTAGCGGGGGGGCAAATACGCAGTATTTT.

As regards this clone: This could be a read error, since a much larger clone is one nucleotide away. The sample holds other DNA sequences that translate to the same CDR3. CDR3 DNA: TGTGCCAGCAGTTTATATGTGACTACCACGGAGACCCAGTACTTC. It yields the protein CASSLYVTTTETQYF. This chain connects TRBV27 to TRBJ2-5, with a tentative D call TRBD2 (5 bases). This CDR3 is 15 amino acids long. CDR1 is MNHEY and CDR2 is SMNVEV in the germline V gene (reference sequence). V was shortened by 1 base and J by 5 bases, with 14 bases between the two germline ends.

This chain joins TRBV13 and TRBJ2-3; D gene uncertain. CDR3 length: 16 residues. The V end was cut by 4 bases, the J end by 3 bases, with 17 bases between. Germline V gene data show CDR1 as PRHDT and CDR2 as FYEKMQ (reference sequence). The CDR3 nucleotides read TGTGCCAGCAGCTCCCCGTGGCTCTCTAGAACAGATACGCAGTATTTT. It yields the protein CASSSPWLSRTDTQYF.

The chain uses TRBV6-1 and TRBJ1-1, with D tentatively TRBD1 (6 bases). The CDR3 has 16 residues. Between the trimmed V and J ends, which lost 2 bases and 2 bases, there was a span of 15 bases. Germline V gene data show CDR1 as MNHNS and CDR2 as SASEGT. CDR3 in amino acids: CASSERRGVLNTEAFF. DNA for the CDR3: TGTGCCAGCAGTGAACGGAGGGGGGTGTTAAACACTGAAGCTTTCTTT.